This T cell receptor (beta chain) originates from a study of tumor and adjacent non-tumor tissue in lung cancer. Study details: There were 12 adenocarcinoma, 2 squamous cell carcinoma and 1 small cell lung cancer cases.

Three rounds of nested PCR, following a modified ARM-PCR protocol, produced the TCRbeta library. TCRdb processed the multiplex PCR reads anew with MiXCR; each CDR3 protein has one entry. The sample contains around 100,000 distinct CDR3 sequences, 50% to 70% of which appear only once. Germline V lookup: CDR1 SQVTM, CDR2 ANQGSEA. The CDR3 runs 13 residues. V was clipped by 3 bases and J by 8 bases, with 13 bases between them. This clonotype was recorded many times. This sample's RNA came from whole unsorted tissue. Distant lung tissue was collected more than 3 cm away from the tumor edge. The TCR originated in a young man with non-small cell lung cancer. This chain joins TRBV29-1 and TRBJ1-4, with a possible D match to TRBD1 (5 bases). Material for sequencing was distant non-tumor lung tissue. CDR3 sequence reads: CSVDEGVGEKLFF. DNA for the CDR3: TGCAGCGTTGATGAAGGGGTTGGGGAAAAACTGTTTTTT.